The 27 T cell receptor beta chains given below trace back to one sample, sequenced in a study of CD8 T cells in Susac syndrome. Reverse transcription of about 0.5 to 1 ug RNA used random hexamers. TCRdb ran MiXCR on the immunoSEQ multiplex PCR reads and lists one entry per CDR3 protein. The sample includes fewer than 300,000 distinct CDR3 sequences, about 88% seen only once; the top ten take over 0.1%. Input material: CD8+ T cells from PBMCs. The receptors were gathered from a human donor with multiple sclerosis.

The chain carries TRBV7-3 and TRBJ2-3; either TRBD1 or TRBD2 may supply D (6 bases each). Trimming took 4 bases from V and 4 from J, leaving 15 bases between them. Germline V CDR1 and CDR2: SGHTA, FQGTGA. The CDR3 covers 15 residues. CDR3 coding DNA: TGTGCCAGCAGCTGGGGGCTAGCGTCGTCAGATACGCAGTATTTT. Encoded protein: CASSWGLASSDTQYF.

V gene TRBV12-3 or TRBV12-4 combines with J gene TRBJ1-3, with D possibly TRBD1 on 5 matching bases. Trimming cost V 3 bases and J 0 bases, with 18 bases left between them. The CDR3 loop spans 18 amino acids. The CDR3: CASSLQLGGSSSGNTIYF. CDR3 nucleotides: TGTGCCAGCAGTTTGCAACTTGGGGGGTCGAGCTCTGGAAACACCATATATTTT.

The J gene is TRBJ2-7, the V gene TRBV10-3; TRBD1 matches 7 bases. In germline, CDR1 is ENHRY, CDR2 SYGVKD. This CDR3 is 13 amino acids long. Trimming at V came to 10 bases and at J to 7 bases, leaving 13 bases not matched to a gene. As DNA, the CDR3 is TGTGCCACCCGACAGGGCGCCGGGGCGGAGCAGTACTTC. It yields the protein CATRQGAGAEQYF.

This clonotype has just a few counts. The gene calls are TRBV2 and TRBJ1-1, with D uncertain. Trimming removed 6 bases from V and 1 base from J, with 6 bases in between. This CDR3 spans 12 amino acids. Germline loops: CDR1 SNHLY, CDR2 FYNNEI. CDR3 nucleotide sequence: TGTGCCAGCAGGCACTGGAACACTGAAGCTTTCTTT. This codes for CASRHWNTEAFF.

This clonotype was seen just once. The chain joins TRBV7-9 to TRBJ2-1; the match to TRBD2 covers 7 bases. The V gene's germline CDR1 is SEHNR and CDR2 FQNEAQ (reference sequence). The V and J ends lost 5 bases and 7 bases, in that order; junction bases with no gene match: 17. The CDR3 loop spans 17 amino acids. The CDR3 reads CASSLKTGWEGPNEQFF. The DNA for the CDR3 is TGTGCCAGCAGCCTCAAAACGGGATGGGAGGGCCCGAATGAGCAGTTCTTC.

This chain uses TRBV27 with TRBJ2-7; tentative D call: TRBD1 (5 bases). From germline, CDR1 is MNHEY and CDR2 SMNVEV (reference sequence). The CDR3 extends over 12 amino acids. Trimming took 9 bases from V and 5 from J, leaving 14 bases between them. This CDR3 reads CASWAGMNEQYF. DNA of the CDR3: TGTGCCAGTTGGGCAGGGATGAACGAGCAGTACTTC.

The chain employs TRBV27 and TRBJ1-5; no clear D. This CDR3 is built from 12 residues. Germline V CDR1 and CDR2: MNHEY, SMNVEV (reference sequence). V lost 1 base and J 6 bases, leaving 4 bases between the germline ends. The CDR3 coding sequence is TGTGCCAGCAGTTTATTCGGTCAGCCCCAGCATTTT. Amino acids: CASSLFGQPQHF.

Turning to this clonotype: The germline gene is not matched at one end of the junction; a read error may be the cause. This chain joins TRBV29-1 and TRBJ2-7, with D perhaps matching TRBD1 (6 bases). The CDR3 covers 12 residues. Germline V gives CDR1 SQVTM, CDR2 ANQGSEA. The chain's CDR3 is CSVVGETGTRFF. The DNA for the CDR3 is TGCAGCGTTGTTGGGGAGACCGGGACACGGTTCTTC.

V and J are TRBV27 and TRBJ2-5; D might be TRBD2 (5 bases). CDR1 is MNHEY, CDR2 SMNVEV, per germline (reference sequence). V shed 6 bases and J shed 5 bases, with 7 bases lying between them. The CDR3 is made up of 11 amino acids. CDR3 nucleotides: TGTGCCAGCAGAAGGAGGGAGACCCAGTACTTC. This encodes CASRRRETQYF.

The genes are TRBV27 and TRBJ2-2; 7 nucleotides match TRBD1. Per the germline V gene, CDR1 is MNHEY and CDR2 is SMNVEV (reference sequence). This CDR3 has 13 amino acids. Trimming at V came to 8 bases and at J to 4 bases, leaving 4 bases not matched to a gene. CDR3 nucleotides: TGTGCCAGCGTCGGGACAGTCACCGGGGAGCTGTTTTTT. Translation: CASVGTVTGELFF.

CDR3 loop: CASSLFPSGVKETQYF. CDR3 nucleotide sequence: TGTGCCAGCAGTTTATTTCCTAGCGGGGTGAAGGAGACCCAGTACTTC. V and J are TRBV27 and TRBJ2-5, with 9 bases lining up with TRBD2. Germline CDR1 reads MNHEY; CDR2 reads SMNVEV (reference sequence). Trimming cost V 1 base and J 5 bases; bases outside gene matches: 8. CDR3 length equals 16 residues.

CDR3 sequence reads: CASSLTGLGNQPQHF. The CDR3 coding sequence is TGTGCCAGCAGTTTAACGGGGTTGGGCAATCAGCCCCAGCATTTT. This rearrangement joins TRBV28 to TRBJ1-5; D unclear. V lost 2 bases and J lost 2, with 10 bases in between. CDR3 length equals 15 residues. Germline CDR1 is MDHEN and CDR2 is SYDVKM.

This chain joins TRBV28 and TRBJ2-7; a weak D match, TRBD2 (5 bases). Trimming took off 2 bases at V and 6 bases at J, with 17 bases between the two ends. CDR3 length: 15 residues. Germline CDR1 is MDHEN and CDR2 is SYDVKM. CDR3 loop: CASSLKYLGEGEQYF. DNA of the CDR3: TGTGCCAGCAGTTTAAAATACCTAGGCGAGGGCGAGCAGTACTTC.

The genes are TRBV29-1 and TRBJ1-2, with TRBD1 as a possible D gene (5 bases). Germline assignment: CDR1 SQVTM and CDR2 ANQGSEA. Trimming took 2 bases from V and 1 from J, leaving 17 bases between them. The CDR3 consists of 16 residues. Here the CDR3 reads CSVERSGAKGNYGYTF. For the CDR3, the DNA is TGCAGCGTTGAACGGAGCGGGGCGAAGGGTAACTATGGCTACACCTTC.

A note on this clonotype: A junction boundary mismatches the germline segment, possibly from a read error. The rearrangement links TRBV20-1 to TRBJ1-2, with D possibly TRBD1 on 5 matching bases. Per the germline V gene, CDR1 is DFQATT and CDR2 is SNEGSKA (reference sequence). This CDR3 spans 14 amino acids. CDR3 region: CRASGRGMNYGYTF. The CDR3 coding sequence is TGCAGGGCTAGTGGCCGGGGGATGAACTATGGCTACACCTTC.

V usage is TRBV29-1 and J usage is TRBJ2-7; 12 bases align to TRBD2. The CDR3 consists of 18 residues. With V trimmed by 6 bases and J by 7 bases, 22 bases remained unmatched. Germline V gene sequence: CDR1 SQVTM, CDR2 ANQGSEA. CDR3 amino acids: CSVRGRLAGGPGSGEQYF. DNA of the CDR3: TGCAGCGTCCGCGGTCGGCTAGCGGGAGGGCCGGGATCGGGGGAGCAGTACTTC.

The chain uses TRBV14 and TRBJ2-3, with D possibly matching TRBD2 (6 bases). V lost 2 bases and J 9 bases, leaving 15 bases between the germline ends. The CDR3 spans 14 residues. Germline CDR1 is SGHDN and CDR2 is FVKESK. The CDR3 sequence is CASSQFFVGGTQYF. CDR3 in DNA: TGTGCCAGCAGCCAATTTTTTGTGGGAGGCACGCAGTATTTT.

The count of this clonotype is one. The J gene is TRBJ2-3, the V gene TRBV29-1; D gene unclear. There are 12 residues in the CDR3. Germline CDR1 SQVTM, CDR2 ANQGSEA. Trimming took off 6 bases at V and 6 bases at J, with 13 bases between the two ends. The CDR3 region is CSVPNQFDTQYF. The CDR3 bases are TGCAGCGTGCCCAACCAGTTCGATACGCAGTATTTT.

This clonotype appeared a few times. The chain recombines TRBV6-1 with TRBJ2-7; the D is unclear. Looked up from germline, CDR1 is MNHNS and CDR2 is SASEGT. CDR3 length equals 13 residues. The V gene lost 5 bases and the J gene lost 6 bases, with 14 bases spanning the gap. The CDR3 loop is CASSTSPSGEQYF. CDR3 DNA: TGTGCCAGCAGTACTTCACCTAGTGGCGAGCAGTACTTC.

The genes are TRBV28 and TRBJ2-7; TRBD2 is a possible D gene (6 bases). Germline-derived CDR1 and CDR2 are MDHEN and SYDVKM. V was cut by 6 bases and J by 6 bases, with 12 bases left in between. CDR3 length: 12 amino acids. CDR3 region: CASRDWDSEQYF. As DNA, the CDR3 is TGTGCCAGCAGAGATTGGGACTCCGAGCAGTACTTC.

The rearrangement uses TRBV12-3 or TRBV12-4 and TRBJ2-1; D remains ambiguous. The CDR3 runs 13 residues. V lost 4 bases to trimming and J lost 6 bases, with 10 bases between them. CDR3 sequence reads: CASSWRPSNEQFF. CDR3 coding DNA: TGTGCCAGCAGTTGGCGACCTTCCAATGAGCAGTTCTTC.

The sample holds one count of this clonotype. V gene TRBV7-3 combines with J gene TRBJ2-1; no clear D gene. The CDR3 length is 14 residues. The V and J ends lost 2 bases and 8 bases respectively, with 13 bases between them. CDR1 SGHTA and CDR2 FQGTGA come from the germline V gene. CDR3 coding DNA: TGTGCCAGCAGCTTACTTGACGGATCTGATGAGCAGTTCTTC. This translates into CASSLLDGSDEQFF.

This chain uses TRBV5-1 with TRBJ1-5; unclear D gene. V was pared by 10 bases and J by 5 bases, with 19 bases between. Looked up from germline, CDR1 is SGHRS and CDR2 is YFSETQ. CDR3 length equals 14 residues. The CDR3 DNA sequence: TGCGCCCGCTCGAGCCCCGGGTCCTATCAGCCCCAGCATTTT. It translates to CARSSPGSYQPQHF.

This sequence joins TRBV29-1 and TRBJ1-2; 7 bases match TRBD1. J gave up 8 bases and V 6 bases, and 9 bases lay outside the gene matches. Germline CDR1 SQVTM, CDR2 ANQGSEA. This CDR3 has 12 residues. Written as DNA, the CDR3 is TGCAGCGTGGATACAGGGGTTGGGGGCTACACCTTC. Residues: CSVDTGVGGYTF.

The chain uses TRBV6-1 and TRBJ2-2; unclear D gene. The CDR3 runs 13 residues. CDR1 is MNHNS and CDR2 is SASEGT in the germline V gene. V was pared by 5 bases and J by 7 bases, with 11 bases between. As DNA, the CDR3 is TGTGCCAGCAGTTCCTACAGAGGCGGGGAGCTGTTTTTT. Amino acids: CASSSYRGGELFF.

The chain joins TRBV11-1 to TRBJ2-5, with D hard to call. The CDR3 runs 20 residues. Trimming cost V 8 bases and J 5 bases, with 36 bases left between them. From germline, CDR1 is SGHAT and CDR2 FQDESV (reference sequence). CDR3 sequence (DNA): TGTGCCAGCCGCGGTCCCGCAATGGTTAATTACATGGGATTCCTGGAGACCCAGTACTTC. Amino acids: CASRGPAMVNYMGFLETQYF. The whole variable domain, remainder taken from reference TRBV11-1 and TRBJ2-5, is EAEVAQSPRYKITEKSQAVAFWCDPISGHATLYWYRQILGQGPELLVQFQDESVVDDSQLPKDRFSAERLKGVDSTLKIQPAELGDSAMYLCASRGPAMVNYMGFLETQYFGPGTRLLVL.

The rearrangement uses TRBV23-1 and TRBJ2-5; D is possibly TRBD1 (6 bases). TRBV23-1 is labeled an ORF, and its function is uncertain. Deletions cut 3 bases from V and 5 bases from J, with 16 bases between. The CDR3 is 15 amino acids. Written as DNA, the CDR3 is TGCGCCAGCAGTCAGCAAAGGACAGCGCGGGAGACCCAGTACTTC. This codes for CASSQQRTARETQYF.